This T cell receptor beta chain is from a study of blood T cell repertoires in COVID-19. Original processing notes: Amplifying reference gene primers gave estimates of nucleated cell counts. Method: immunoSEQ multiplex PCR; TCRdb's copy keeps in-frame clones and lacks some. The V and J calls and clone size are taken from that table; D and trimming were inferred from the DNA. Among about 28,000 clones listed, just under 95% were seen once. Only one count was recorded for this clone. Sequences were obtained from peripheral blood. The source of this sequence is a woman in her seventies with COVID-19, enrolled during active disease.

This CDR3 is CASSIGLAGVTDTQYF. The CDR3 DNA reads TGTGCCAGTAGTATTGGACTAGCGGGGGTCACAGATACGCAGTATTTT. The chain has TRBV19 and TRBJ2-3; 13 positions agree with TRBD2. V shed 3 bases, J shed 2 bases, and the junction held 2 bases outside the gene matches. The V gene's germline CDR1 is LNHDA and CDR2 SQIVND (reference sequence). CDR3 length: 16 residues.